This TCR beta chain emerged from a study of blood T cell repertoires in COVID-19. Across the study: Acute and convalescent COVID-19 specimens originated in the United States, Italy and Spain. The analysed material was cDNA or gDNA that came from T cells, B-cell-depleted T cells, or PBMCs.

Remarks on this clone: One end of the junction fails to match germline, which may point to a read error.

CDR1 is SNHLY, CDR2 FYNNEI, per germline. The CDR3 contains 14 residues. Some clones are missing from TCRdb's copy, which holds only in-frame ones; the method was immunoSEQ multiplex PCR. Of approximately 99,000 clones in the sample, around 84% were seen once. The J gene is TRBJ1-4, the V gene TRBV2, with a weak D call TRBD1 (5 bases). The source is a man in his 70s with active or convalescent COVID-19. The sequenced material came from peripheral blood. CDR3 loop: CASTEQALNEKLFF. The CDR3 bases are TGTGCCAGCACTGAACAGGCCTTAAATGAAAAACTGTTTTTT. Full variable domain (missing parts from reference TRBV2 and TRBJ1-4): EPEVTQTPSHQVTQMGQEVILRCVPISNHLYFYWYRQILGQKVEFLVSFYNNEISEKSEIFDDQFSVERPDGSNFTLKIRSTKLEDSAMYFCASTEQALNEKLFFGSGTQLSVL.